Listed here is a single T cell receptor beta chain. The sample originates from a study of blood T cell repertoires in COVID-19. Study summary: Spain, Italy and the United States supplied samples that represented acute and convalescent COVID-19. T cells, B-cell-depleted T cells, or PBMCs supplied cDNA or gDNA.

The CDR3 sequence is 15 residues long. Per the germline V gene, CDR1 is SNHLY and CDR2 is FYNNEI. V shed 8 bases and J 3 bases; nucleotides not matched to a gene: 6. In the original analysis: Estimates of nucleated cell counts were drawn from the amplification of reference gene primers. The repertoire was sequenced with immunoSEQ multiplex PCR; TCRdb's copy has only in-frame clones and lacks some. Clone size and V and J calls were adopted from that table, with D and trimming inferred from the DNA. The sample yields more than 150,000 clones, 89% seen once. Sequencing input: peripheral blood. This receptor was identified in a man between 35 and 55 years old with acute or convalescent COVID-19. The chain carries TRBV2 and TRBJ1-3, with 11 nucleotides matching TRBD1. The CDR3 protein is CASLRDRGSGNTIYF. CDR3 DNA: TGTGCCAGCCTGAGGGACAGGGGGAGTGGAAACACCATATATTTT.